The 32 T cell receptor beta chains below come from one sample, sequenced in a study of Graves' ophthalmopathy and Graves' hyperthyroidism. The sequenced template was RNA, covering the TCR beta CDR3 region. HTBI primers served in a first-round RT-PCR, which a second-round multiplex PCR followed. TCRdb itself ran the multiplex PCR reads through MiXCR, one entry per CDR3 protein. The table shows 300,000 to 450,000 distinct CDR3 sequences, with 17% occurring only once. The sequenced material came from peripheral blood. Source of these receptors: an adult woman with stable Graves' hyperthyroidism.

The chain joins TRBV5-1 to TRBJ2-7; 8 positions match TRBD2. V lost 4 bases and J lost 0; bases outside the gene matches: 6. The length of the CDR3 is 15 residues. Germline CDR1 and CDR2: SGHRS and YFSETQ. The DNA of the CDR3 is TGCGCCAGCAGCCCCGGGACTAGTGCCTCCTACGAGCAGTACTTC. This translates into CASSPGTSASYEQYF.

This clonotype occurred many times. V is TRBV20-1 and J is TRBJ2-7; D might be TRBD2 (6 bases). Germline CDR1 reads DFQATT; CDR2 reads SNEGSKA (reference sequence). The CDR3 contains 13 residues. V shed 5 bases and J shed 3 bases, with 14 bases lying between them. The CDR3: CSASLTRDYEQYF. CDR3 DNA: TGCAGTGCTTCCTTGACTAGGGACTACGAGCAGTACTTC.

With respect to this clonotype: Since no conserved phenylalanine or tryptophan closes the CDR3, a read error is the likely cause. J is TRBJ1-1 and V is TRBV2; 7 bases are shared with TRBD1. CDR3 length: 14 amino acids. Germline V CDR1 and CDR2: SNHLY, FYNNEI. The CDR3 sequence: CASSGDSMNTEAFV. CDR3 in DNA: TGTGCCAGCAGCGGGGACAGCATGAATACTGAAGCTTTCGTT.

This clonotype was seen many times. The chain combines TRBV7-2 with TRBJ2-5; D not certain. V lost 5 bases and J lost 1, with 11 bases in between. This CDR3 spans 14 amino acids. Germline V gene lookup returns CDR1 SGHTA and CDR2 FQGNSA. The DNA for the CDR3 is TGTGCCAGCAGCCCCGGGCGGAGCCAAGAGACCCAGTACTTC. It specifies CASSPGRSQETQYF. The full variable domain, in which reference TRBV7-2 and TRBJ2-5 provide the parts outside the CDR3, is GAGVSQSPSNKVTEKGKDVELRCDPISGHTALYWYRQSLGQGLEFLIYFQGNSAPDKSGLPSDRFSAERTGGSVSTLTIQRTQQEDSAVYLCASSPGRSQETQYFGPGTRLLVL.

This chain links TRBV5-1 with TRBJ2-5, with no clear D. This CDR3 has 13 amino acids. The germline V gene encodes CDR1 SGHRS and CDR2 YFSETQ. V was clipped by 6 bases and J by 2 bases, with 11 bases between them. CDR3 bases: TGCGCCAGCAACAAAGAGATACAAGAGACCCAGTACTTC. Encoded protein: CASNKEIQETQYF.

This clonotype came up many times. V usage is TRBV11-1 and J usage is TRBJ2-5; 10 nucleotides match TRBD2. The length of the CDR3 is 14 residues. Germline values: CDR1 SGHAT, CDR2 FQDESV (reference sequence). V shed 5 bases and J 4 bases; nucleotides not matched to a gene: 4. The CDR3 coding sequence is TGTGCCAGCAGCCCCGGGACTAGCGTAGAGACCCAGTACTTC. Its translation is CASSPGTSVETQYF.

This clonotype was recorded only once. This may stem from a read error, because a much larger clone lies one nucleotide away. Likely a read error: the CDR3 ends without its conserved phenylalanine or tryptophan. V gene TRBV19 combines with J gene TRBJ1-1; a weak D match, TRBD1 (5 bases). The ends were cut back, 3 bases at V and 4 bases at J, with 9 bases in the middle. The germline gives CDR1 LNHDA, CDR2 SQIVND (reference sequence). The CDR3 totals 13 residues. The CDR3 protein is CASSMTGLTEAFV. Written as DNA, the CDR3 is TGTGCCAGTAGTATGACGGGGCTCACTGAAGCTTTCGTT.

This clonotype showed up just a few times. The V gene is TRBV18, the J gene TRBJ1-1; 9 bases align to TRBD1. The CDR3 has 15 residues. CDR1 is KGHSH and CDR2 is LQKENI in the germline V gene. V lost 5 bases to trimming and J lost 3 bases; unmatched junction nucleotides: 7. In DNA, the CDR3 is TGTGCCAGCTCAGAAAACAGGGGGCGCGACACTGAAGCTTTCTTT. It encodes CASSENRGRDTEAFF.

This clonotype was observed at least ten times. The rearrangement joins TRBV6-5 to TRBJ1-2, with D unresolved. Germline-derived CDR1 and CDR2 are MNHEY and SVGAGI. V was pared by 3 bases and J by 7 bases, with 15 bases between. CDR3 length: 14 amino acids. The CDR3 loop is CASSYNQRVGGYTF. DNA for the CDR3: TGTGCCAGCAGTTATAATCAGAGAGTTGGTGGCTACACCTTC.

This clonotype was observed many times. The chain combines TRBV5-6 with TRBJ2-7; D uncertain. CDR3 size: 15 residues. CDR1 SGHDT and CDR2 YYEEEE come from the germline V gene. Trimming left V 0 bases short and J 5 bases short, with 15 bases between. CDR3 amino acids: CASSLALRHLDEQYF. DNA for the CDR3: TGTGCCAGCAGCTTGGCCTTGAGACACCTGGACGAGCAGTACTTC.

This chain uses TRBV5-6 with TRBJ2-7; D possibly matches TRBD1 or TRBD2 (5 bases each). V lost 3 bases to trimming and J lost 6 bases, with 16 bases between them. Looked up from germline, CDR1 is SGHDT and CDR2 is YYEEEE. This CDR3 has 14 amino acids. CDR3 sequence reads: CASSYKGSGAEQYF. The CDR3 DNA sequence: TGTGCCAGCAGCTACAAGGGGAGTGGAGCCGAGCAGTACTTC.

This clonotype appeared once. V and J are TRBV2 and TRBJ2-7; 10 bases agree with TRBD1. Per germline, CDR1 SNHLY and CDR2 FYNNEI. This CDR3 region has 14 residues. Trimming at V came to 4 bases and at J to 5 bases, leaving 5 bases not matched to a gene. The CDR3 nucleotides read TGTGCCAGCAGTGTAGACAGGGGGCGCGACGAGCAGTACTTC. This encodes CASSVDRGRDEQYF.

This clonotype was seen many times. The rearrangement links TRBV6-5 to TRBJ1-1; D remains ambiguous. The CDR3 length is 15 residues. Germline-derived CDR1 and CDR2 are MNHEY and SVGAGI. Trimming removed 2 bases at V and 1 base at J, with 11 bases between. The CDR3 DNA reads as TGTGCCAGCAGTTACGGTCGACTCGGGAACACTGAAGCTTTCTTT. Translated: CASSYGRLGNTEAFF.

This clonotype was observed many times. The chain uses TRBV28 and TRBJ1-1, with 8 positions matching TRBD1. CDR3 size: 15 residues. Per the germline V gene, CDR1 is MDHEN and CDR2 is SYDVKM. V gave up 5 bases and J gave up 9 bases; unmatched junction bases: 14. This CDR3 reads CASSPGQGDVEKAFF. CDR3 DNA: TGTGCCAGCAGTCCCGGACAGGGCGACGTGGAGAAAGCTTTCTTT. Together with reference TRBV28 and TRBJ1-1, the CDR3 gives the full variable domain: DVKVTQSSRYLVKRTGEKVFLECVQDMDHENMFWYRQDPGLGLRLIYFSYDVKMKEKGDIPEGYSVSREKKERFSLILESASTNQTSMYLCASSPGQGDVEKAFFGQGTRLTVV.

This clonotype was detected ten times or more. The germline gene is not matched at one end of the junction; a read error may be the cause. The chain employs TRBV5-1 and TRBJ1-1, with unresolved D. CDR1 is SGHRS and CDR2 is YFSETQ in the germline V gene. The CDR3 runs 17 residues. The CDR3: CASSLGHVNPENAEAFF. DNA of the CDR3: TGCGCCAGCAGCTTGGGACACGTAAATCCGGAGAACGCTGAAGCTTTCTTT.

This clonotype showed up just a few times. A much larger clone sits a single nucleotide away, making a read error possible. This rearrangement joins TRBV2 to TRBJ1-6, with D hard to call. This CDR3 has 16 residues. Germline V gene lookup returns CDR1 SNHLY and CDR2 FYNNEI. CDR3 loop: CASRLGDPVYNSHLHF. CDR3 coding DNA: TGTGCCAGCAGACTTGGGGATCCTGTCTATAATTCACACCTCCACTTT.

CDR3 sequence (DNA): TGTGCCAGCAGCGAAGGGGCTAGCGGGATGTACGAGCAGTACTTC. Translation: CASSEGASGMYEQYF. The chain recombines TRBV6-2 or TRBV6-3 with TRBJ2-7, with 9 bases fitting TRBD2. Germline V gene sequence: CDR1 MNHEY, CDR2 SVGEGT. Trimming removed 6 bases from V and 4 bases from J; junction bases left unmatched: 10. The CDR3 is made up of 15 amino acids.

This rearrangement joins TRBV20-1 to TRBJ1-3; TRBD1 matches at 7 bases. CDR3 length: 15 residues. After removal of 4 bases from V and 0 bases from J, the junction contained 6 bases not matched to a gene. CDR1 and CDR2 from the germline V gene are DFQATT and SNEGSKA (reference sequence). Here the CDR3 DNA reads TGCAGTGCTATCCCTTACAGGGGCTCTGGAAACACCATATATTTT. It specifies CSAIPYRGSGNTIYF.

This clonotype has a handful of counts. The V call is TRBV7-2, the J call TRBJ2-5; TRBD2 matches 7 bases. The ends lost 5 bases at V and 2 bases at J; junction bases unmatched: 8. The germline V gene encodes CDR1 SGHTA and CDR2 FQGNSA. The CDR3 contains 15 residues. This chain's CDR3 is CASSVQTSAQETQYF. The CDR3 region has the DNA TGTGCCAGCAGCGTACAAACTAGCGCTCAAGAGACCCAGTACTTC.

On this clonotype itself: In this CDR3 the conserved last residue, phenylalanine or tryptophan, is missing, so a read error is likely. The limits of the CDR3 on the DNA are not certain, so only TCRdb's listed CDR3 is given. The V gene is TRBV12-3 or TRBV12-4, the J gene TRBJ1-1; the D call in the table, TRBD1, was not verified against the DNA. The length of the CDR3 is 15 amino acids, counting both ends. The chain's CDR3 is CASSSQGGGNTEALL.

The table lists this clonotype with many counts. The chain recombines TRBV6-1 with TRBJ2-7; TRBD1 matches at 7 bases. Germline CDR1 and CDR2: MNHNS and SASEGT. The trim removed 6 bases at V and 3 bases at J, leaving 14 bases unmatched. The CDR3 runs to 16 residues. The CDR3 here is CASSLNPGGHLYEQYF. CDR3 coding DNA: TGTGCCAGCAGCCTCAATCCAGGGGGACATCTCTACGAGCAGTACTTC.

This clonotype was recorded many times. The chain links TRBV12-3 or TRBV12-4 to TRBJ2-7, with D perhaps matching TRBD2 (6 bases). CDR3 size: 13 residues. With 4 bases removed from V and 7 bases from J, the gap between germline ends came to 14 bases. CDR3 nucleotide sequence: TGTGCCAGCAGTTCCGGGCCTCGGGAGGAGCAGTACTTC. This gives the protein CASSSGPREEQYF.

Ten or more counts support this clonotype. The chain has TRBV7-8 and TRBJ2-7, with 9 bases identical to TRBD2. Germline CDR1 reads SGHVS; CDR2 reads FQNEAQ. This CDR3 has 15 residues. V was clipped by 4 bases and J by 1 base; unmatched bases: 5. The CDR3 region is CASSSRGLASYEQYF. CDR3 bases: TGTGCCAGCAGCTCCCGGGGACTAGCTTCCTACGAGCAGTACTTC.

The chain joins TRBV14 to TRBJ2-1; 8 nucleotides agree with TRBD2. V gave up 1 base and J gave up 4 bases; unmatched junction bases: 21. The CDR3 is made up of 21 amino acids. Germline V lookup: CDR1 SGHDN, CDR2 FVKESK. CDR3 bases: TGTGCCAGCAGCCAAGGGTACCCGGGACTAGTTTTGGCCCAGTATTACAATGAGCAGTTCTTC. Its translation is CASSQGYPGLVLAQYYNEQFF.

This clonotype was observed many times. The V gene is TRBV7-2, the J gene TRBJ2-2, with 10 bases lining up with TRBD1. V was pared by 5 bases and J by 3 bases, with 18 bases of the junction left unmatched. CDR3 length: 20 residues. In germline, CDR1 is SGHTA, CDR2 FQGNSA. The CDR3 nucleotides read TGTGCCAGCAGCGCGACAGGGGGCAAGTTGACTCCCATCTACACCGGGGAGCTGTTTTTT. This sequence encodes CASSATGGKLTPIYTGELFF.

The chain links TRBV20-1 to TRBJ2-7; TRBD2 is a possible D gene (6 bases). The CDR3 runs 12 residues. CDR1 DFQATT and CDR2 SNEGSKA come from the germline V gene (reference sequence). The V end lost 7 bases, the J end lost 4 bases, and 14 bases lay between the germline ends. CDR3 nucleotide sequence: TGCAGTGGGAAGGGCGCGGGGTACGAGCAGTACTTC. Protein product: CSGKGAGYEQYF.

This clonotype was observed at least ten times. The rearrangement joins TRBV28 to TRBJ2-7; no definite D call. The germline V and J ends were trimmed by 5 bases and 12 bases, with 23 bases remaining between them. Germline assignment: CDR1 MDHEN and CDR2 SYDVKM. The CDR3 runs to 14 residues. CDR3 in DNA: TGTGCCAGCAGTCCCCGTTCCGTTTCTACGAGGTTGTACTTC. Translated, it gives CASSPRSVSTRLYF.

This rearrangement joins TRBV11-2 to TRBJ2-3; 9 positions agree with TRBD1. J was trimmed by 7 bases and V by 1 base; bases with no gene match: 6. The CDR3 extends over 15 amino acids. Germline V gene data show CDR1 as SGHAT and CDR2 as FQNNGV. DNA of the CDR3: TGTGCCAGCAGCTTAGTTGGGGACAGGGCACATACGCAGTATTTT. Its translation: CASSLVGDRAHTQYF.

This clonotype occurred many times. This rearrangement joins TRBV4-1 to TRBJ1-1; 7 bases are a match to TRBD1. The CDR3 extends over 17 amino acids. Germline assignment: CDR1 MGHRA and CDR2 YSYEKL. The J segment lost 10 bases and the V segment lost 0 bases, leaving 17 bases of the junction unmatched. Here the CDR3 DNA reads TGCGCCAGCAGCCAAGATTCGAGACAGGGTGATCCCGCCGGAGCTTTCTTT. Translation: CASSQDSRQGDPAGAFF.

This clonotype was counted ten times or more. The V gene is TRBV12-3 or TRBV12-4, the J gene TRBJ2-2, with 15 positions matching TRBD2. This CDR3 is built from 17 residues. V shed 6 bases and J 7 bases; nucleotides not matched to a gene: 9. The CDR3 nucleotides are TGTGCCAGCAGGAAGGGACTAGCGGGAGGTAGTATCGGGGAGCTGTTTTTT. It is translated as CASRKGLAGGSIGELFF.

The V gene is TRBV5-6, the J gene TRBJ1-5; D not certain. This CDR3 is built from 15 residues. Germline V gene data show CDR1 as SGHDT and CDR2 as YYEEEE. V lost 0 bases to trimming and J lost 4 bases, with 11 bases between them. CDR3 residues: CASSLGVQSNQPQHF. CDR3 in DNA: TGTGCCAGCAGCTTGGGTGTCCAGTCGAATCAGCCCCAGCATTTT.

The genes are TRBV28 and TRBJ2-5; D gene ambiguous. Germline assignment: CDR1 MDHEN and CDR2 SYDVKM. The CDR3 sequence is 14 residues long. The germline V and J ends were trimmed by 5 bases and 0 bases, with 10 bases remaining between them. CDR3 region: CASSPAAHQETQYF. The CDR3 DNA follows: TGTGCCAGCAGTCCAGCCGCCCACCAAGAGACCCAGTACTTC.